A single sample is the source of the 22 T cell receptor beta chains below, sequenced in a study of blood T cell repertoires in COVID-19. Repertoires were generated with immunoSEQ multiplex PCR, while TCRdb's copy carries only in-frame clones and drops some. The sample contains about 250,000 clones, approximately 83% of which appear only once. Sequenced input: PBMCs or T cells enriched from blood (not recorded which). These receptors were taken from a man aged 50-59 years who had recovered from COVID-19.

This chain uses TRBV29-1 with TRBJ1-1, with a possible D match to TRBD1 (6 bases). This CDR3 region has 13 residues. The germline gives CDR1 SQVTM, CDR2 ANQGSEA. Trimming shortened V by 2 bases and J by 4 bases, and 11 bases separated the two germline ends. CDR3 sequence reads: CSVESGGGTEAFF. CDR3 nucleotide sequence: TGCAGCGTTGAATCGGGGGGCGGCACTGAAGCTTTCTTT.

The J gene is TRBJ1-6, the V gene TRBV18; 7 positions agree with TRBD1. Germline V CDR1 and CDR2: KGHSH, LQKENI. CDR3 length equals 16 residues. J gave up 8 bases and V 1 base, and 8 bases lay outside the gene matches. The CDR3 bases are TGTGCCAGCTCACCACTCGGGACAGCGCCAGATTCACCCCTCCACTTT. It is translated as CASSPLGTAPDSPLHF. The variable domain in full, with the rest retrieved from reference TRBV18 and TRBJ1-6, is NAGVMQNPRHLVRRRGQEARLRCSPMKGHSHVYWYRQLPEEGLKFMVYLQKENIIDESGMPKERFSAEFPKEGPSILRIQQVVRGDSAAYFCASSPLGTAPDSPLHFGNGTRLTVT.

The count of this clone is one. The chain carries TRBV15 and TRBJ1-2, with D perhaps matching TRBD1 (5 bases). The CDR3 is 14 residues long. Germline V gene sequence: CDR1 LNHNV, CDR2 YYDKDF (reference sequence). V lost 5 bases and J 2 bases, leaving 12 bases between the germline ends. CDR3 coding DNA: TGTGCCACCAGCCCCGACAGCTTGAACTATGGCTACACCTTC. Translation: CATSPDSLNYGYTF.

V and J are TRBV7-6 and TRBJ2-5, with 11 bases matching TRBD2. Germline loops: CDR1 SGHVS, CDR2 FNYEAQ. The CDR3 totals 17 residues. The ends lost 5 bases at V and 5 bases at J; junction bases unmatched: 13. The CDR3 sequence: CASSPLTSGAAGETQYF. In DNA form, the CDR3 reads TGTGCCAGCAGCCCTTTGACTAGCGGGGCCGCGGGGGAGACCCAGTACTTC.

In its sample, this clone was seen once. V and J are TRBV5-4 and TRBJ1-1; D is unresolved. In germline, CDR1 is SGHNT, CDR2 YYREEE (reference sequence). This CDR3 has 15 amino acids. Trimming removed 3 bases at V and 3 bases at J, with 15 bases between. The CDR3 spells CASSSTASTYTEAFF. CDR3 DNA: TGTGCCAGCAGCTCAACAGCCAGCACTTACACTGAAGCTTTCTTT. Full variable domain (rest looked up from reference TRBV5-4 and TRBJ1-1): ETGVTQSPTHLIKTRGQQVTLRCSSQSGHNTVSWYQQALGQGPQFIFQYYREEENGRGNFPPRFSGLQFPNYSSELNVNALELDDSALYLCASSSTASTYTEAFFGQGTRLTVV.

V and J are TRBV5-1 and TRBJ2-7, with D maybe TRBD1 (5 bases). The CDR3 length is 15 residues. From germline, CDR1 is SGHRS and CDR2 YFSETQ. Trimming pared 4 bases from V and 4 bases from J, leaving 18 bases between. In DNA, the CDR3 is TGCGCCAGCAGCCCCAGGGCCGACCCATTTTACGAGCAGTACTTC. Protein product: CASSPRADPFYEQYF. The full variable domain, completed using reference TRBV5-1 and TRBJ2-7, is KAGVTQTPRYLIKTRGQQVTLSCSPISGHRSVSWYQQTPGQGLQFLFEYFSETQRNKGNFPGRFSGRQFSNSRSEMNVSTLELGDSALYLCASSPRADPFYEQYFGPGTRLTVT.

J is TRBJ2-3 and V is TRBV7-2; TRBD2 aligns across 10 bases. Germline V lookup: CDR1 SGHTA, CDR2 FQGNSA. The J segment lost 3 bases and the V segment lost 3 bases, leaving 0 bases of the junction unmatched. The CDR3 covers 14 residues. CDR3 in DNA: TGTGCCAGCAGCTTGACTAGCGGGACAGATACGCAGTATTTT. This gives the protein CASSLTSGTDTQYF.

The CDR3: CSAKGLVEAFF. The CDR3, as DNA: TGCAGTGCTAAGGGGTTGGTGGAAGCTTTCTTT. V and J are TRBV20-1 and TRBJ1-1, with D possibly matching TRBD1 (5 bases). Trimming stripped 4 bases from V and 8 bases from J, with 11 bases between. The CDR3 contains 11 residues. CDR1 is DFQATT and CDR2 is SNEGSKA in the germline V gene (reference sequence).

V is TRBV11-2 and J is TRBJ1-1, with a tentative D call TRBD1 (5 bases). The CDR3 is 18 residues long. CDR1 SGHAT and CDR2 FQNNGV come from the germline V gene. Between the trimmed V and J ends, which lost 0 bases and 3 bases, there was a span of 20 bases. The CDR3 nucleotides read TGTGCCAGCAGCTTAGACGGTAGGGGTCCGGTCGAGGACACTGAAGCTTTCTTT. This encodes CASSLDGRGPVEDTEAFF.

For this clone: Germline is not matched at one junction end, which may reflect a read error. This CDR3 is CASSIGRDSQSQHF. DNA for the CDR3: TGTGCCAGTAGTATAGGCCGGGACAGTCAGTCCCAGCATTTT. This chain links TRBV19 with TRBJ1-5; 7 bases fit TRBD1. Germline V gene data show CDR1 as LNHDA and CDR2 as SQIVND (reference sequence). The CDR3 totals 14 residues.

In DNA, the CDR3 is TGCGCCAGCAGCCAAGATGAAACCAGAGTAGCGGGAGGGCCCTTTAATGAGCAGTTCTTC. Translated, it gives CASSQDETRVAGGPFNEQFF. The chain uses TRBV4-1 and TRBJ2-1, with TRBD2 matching over 11 bases. CDR1 is MGHRA, CDR2 YSYEKL, per germline. The CDR3 spans 20 residues. V lost 0 bases and J lost 7; bases outside the gene matches: 17.

The chain links TRBV6-4 to TRBJ1-2; D is uncertain. There are 10 residues in the CDR3. Trimming took off 6 bases at V and 5 bases at J, with 4 bases between the two ends. Germline values: CDR1 MRHNA, CDR2 SNTAGT. In DNA form, the CDR3 reads TGTGCCAGCAGGAGGTATGGCTACACCTTC. As protein: CASRRYGYTF.

Only one count was recorded for this clone. The chain links TRBV20-1 to TRBJ1-2; 8 bases map to TRBD1. Germline V gene lookup returns CDR1 DFQATT and CDR2 SNEGSKA (reference sequence). The CDR3 totals 16 residues. Unmatched junction bases numbered 19, after V lost 3 bases and J lost 10 bases. The CDR3, as DNA: TGCAGTGCTAGTCGTGTTTTTACGTACAGGGGGTTAGTCTACACCTTC. The encoded protein is CSASRVFTYRGLVYTF.

The chain joins TRBV5-1 to TRBJ1-2, with D possibly being TRBD1 (6 bases). Germline assignment: CDR1 SGHRS and CDR2 YFSETQ. This CDR3 has 13 residues. V was shortened by 1 base and J by 8 bases, with 12 bases between the two germline ends. The DNA of the CDR3 is TGCGCCAGCAGCTTGAACAGGGTGGGCGGCTACACCTTC. This sequence encodes CASSLNRVGGYTF.

This clone was picked up one time. This chain links TRBV18 with TRBJ1-1, with D maybe TRBD1 (6 bases). CDR1 and CDR2 (germline): KGHSH, LQKENI. V shed 3 bases and J shed 10 bases, with 15 bases lying between them. The CDR3 length is 13 residues. The CDR3: CASSPRTAPGAFF. CDR3 bases: TGTGCCAGCTCACCGAGGACAGCCCCTGGAGCTTTCTTT.

The genes are TRBV6-5 and TRBJ1-4, with D possibly matching TRBD1 (5 bases). This CDR3 is built from 12 residues. Germline CDR1 and CDR2: MNHEY and SVGAGI. V lost 6 bases, J lost 6 bases, and 8 bases lay in between. In nucleotides, the CDR3 is TGTGCCAGCAGCGGGGGGGATGAAAAACTGTTTTTT. This codes for CASSGGDEKLFF.

The chain employs TRBV7-3 and TRBJ1-2, with 12 bases identical to TRBD1. There are 16 residues in the CDR3. CDR1 and CDR2 from the germline V gene are SGHTA and FQGTGA. The V segment lost 3 bases and the J segment 8 bases; nucleotides outside the gene matches: 10. In DNA, the CDR3 is TGTGCCAGCAGCTTGATACCGGGACAGGGGGCGTCGGGCTACACCTTC. The encoded protein is CASSLIPGQGASGYTF.

The CDR3 sequence is CAWREGGDHGYTF. In DNA, the CDR3 is TGTGCCTGGAGGGAAGGGGGAGATCATGGCTACACCTTC. The chain uses TRBV30 and TRBJ1-2; tentative D call: TRBD1 (6 bases). Trimming removed 3 bases from V and 6 bases from J, with 14 bases in between. Germline V gives CDR1 GTSNPN, CDR2 SVGIG (reference sequence). This CDR3 has 13 residues. Full variable domain (remainder filled in from reference TRBV30 and TRBJ1-2): SQTIHQWPATLVQPVGSPLSLECTVEGTSNPNLYWYRQAAGRGLQLLFYSVGIGQISSEVPQNLSASRPQDRQFILSSKKLLLSDSGFYLCAWREGGDHGYTFGSGTRLTVV.

The sample holds a few counts of this clone. This chain joins TRBV5-4 and TRBJ1-4; D unresolved. Trimming took 4 bases from V and 6 from J, leaving 4 bases between them. This CDR3 is 11 amino acids long. Germline V gene lookup returns CDR1 SGHNT and CDR2 YYREEE (reference sequence). Here the CDR3 DNA reads TGTGCCAGCAGCGAGGATGAAAAACTGTTTTTT. Its protein is CASSEDEKLFF.

DNA of the CDR3: TGCGCCAGCAGCCCCGGACAGGGGGTCGGCTACACCTTC. As protein: CASSPGQGVGYTF. The chain is built from TRBV5-1 and TRBJ1-2, with 10 nucleotides matching TRBD1. The CDR3 contains 13 residues. The junction had 5 bases not matched to a gene; V was cut back by 4 bases and J by 8 bases. Germline V CDR1 and CDR2: SGHRS, YFSETQ.

The chain employs TRBV7-9 and TRBJ2-7; D perhaps matches TRBD1 (6 bases). The CDR3 consists of 14 residues. Trimming cost V 1 base and J 6 bases, with 13 bases left between them. Per the germline V gene, CDR1 is SEHNR and CDR2 is FQNEAQ (reference sequence). The CDR3 is CASSLELGAGEQYF. The DNA of the CDR3 is TGTGCCAGCAGCTTAGAGCTGGGGGCGGGCGAGCAGTACTTC. Variable domain in full (rest from reference TRBV7-9 and TRBJ2-7): DTGVSQNPRHKITKRGQNVTFRCDPISEHNRLYWYRQTLGQGPEFLTYFQNEAQLEKSRLLSDRFSAERPKGSFSTLEIQRTEQGDSAMYLCASSLELGAGEQYFGPGTRLTVT.

The chain combines TRBV5-1 with TRBJ2-7; 8 nucleotides align to TRBD2. The CDR3 has 16 residues. Germline CDR1 reads SGHRS; CDR2 reads YFSETQ. J was trimmed by 4 bases and V by 4 bases; bases with no gene match: 13. The CDR3 DNA is TGCGCCAGCAGCCCGGGCATGGCGGGGGGAATTTACGAGCAGTACTTC. Protein product: CASSPGMAGGIYEQYF.